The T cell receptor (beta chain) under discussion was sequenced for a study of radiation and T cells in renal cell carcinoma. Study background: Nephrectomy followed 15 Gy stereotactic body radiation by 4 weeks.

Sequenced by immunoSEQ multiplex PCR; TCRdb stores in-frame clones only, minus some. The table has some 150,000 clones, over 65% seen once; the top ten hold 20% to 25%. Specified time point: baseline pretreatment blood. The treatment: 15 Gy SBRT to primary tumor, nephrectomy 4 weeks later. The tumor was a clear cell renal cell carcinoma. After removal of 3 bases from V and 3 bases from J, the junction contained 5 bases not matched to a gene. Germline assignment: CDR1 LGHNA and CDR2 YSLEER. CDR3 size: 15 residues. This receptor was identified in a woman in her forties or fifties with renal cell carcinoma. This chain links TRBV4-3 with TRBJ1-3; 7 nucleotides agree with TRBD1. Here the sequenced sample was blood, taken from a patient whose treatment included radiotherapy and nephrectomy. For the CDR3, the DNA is TGCGCCAGCAGCCAGGTACAGGGGAATGGAAACACCATATATTTT. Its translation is CASSQVQGNGNTIYF.